This TCR beta chain emerged from a study of beta chain features in type 1 diabetes. Since all of the isolated RNA was reverse transcribed, expressed TCRB transcripts were what got sequenced. About 3.57 million reads per sample were averaged for naive, central memory and regulatory samples. TCRdb's table, derived via immunoSEQ multiplex PCR, lists solely in-frame clones and lacks some. Altogether more than 100,000 clones are present, roughly 17% being singletons, with the ten largest covering over 2%. CD45RO/CCR7/CD25/CD127/CD95/CD27 staining was used to isolate CD4+ naive, central memory, regulatory and stem cell-like memory cells by sorting. Regarding the study as a whole: Cells carrying high TCR expression could end up over-represented when cDNA is sequenced. Type 1 diabetes patients showed a moderate but significant shortening of TCRB CDR3s in all four CD4+ subsets.

A few counts support this clone. Its target is not known. CDR1 KGHSH and CDR2 LQKENI come from the germline V gene. Trimming shortened V by 4 bases and J by 5 bases, and 14 bases separated the two germline ends. This CDR3 spans 14 amino acids. The clonotype originates from a man aged 30 to 45 with type 1 diabetes. The sequenced material came from central memory CD4+ T cells from blood. This chain joins TRBV18 and TRBJ2-5; no definite D call. The CDR3 loop reads CASSHPGEGETQYF. For the CDR3, the DNA is TGTGCCAGCTCACACCCAGGAGAAGGGGAGACCCAGTACTTC.